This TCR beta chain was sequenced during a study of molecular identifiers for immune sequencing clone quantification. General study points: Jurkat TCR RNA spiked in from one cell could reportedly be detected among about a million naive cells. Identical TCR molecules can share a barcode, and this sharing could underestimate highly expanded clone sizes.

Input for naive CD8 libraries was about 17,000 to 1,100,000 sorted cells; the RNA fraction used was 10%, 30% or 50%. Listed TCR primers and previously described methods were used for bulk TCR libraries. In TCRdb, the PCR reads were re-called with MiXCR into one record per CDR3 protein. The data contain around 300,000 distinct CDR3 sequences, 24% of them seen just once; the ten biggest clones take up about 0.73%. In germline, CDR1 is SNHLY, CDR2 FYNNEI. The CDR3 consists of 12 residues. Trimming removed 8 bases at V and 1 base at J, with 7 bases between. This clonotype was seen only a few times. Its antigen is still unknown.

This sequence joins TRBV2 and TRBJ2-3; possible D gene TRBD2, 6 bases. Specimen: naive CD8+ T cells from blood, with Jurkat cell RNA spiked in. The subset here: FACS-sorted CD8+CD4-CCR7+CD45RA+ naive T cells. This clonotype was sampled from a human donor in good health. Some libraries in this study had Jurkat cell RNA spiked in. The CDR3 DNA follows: TGTGCCAGCCCTAGCGGCACAGATACGCAGTATTTT. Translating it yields CASPSGTDTQYF.